The clone carrying this T cell receptor beta chain appeared once. Its antigen is still unknown. Assay: immunoSEQ multiplex PCR; the TCRdb copy retains only in-frame clones and omits some. Found here are approximately 83,000 clones, around 90% of them singletons; the top ten hold 20% to 25%. The sample is drawn from a study of T cells in localized non-small cell lung cancer. The study, taken as a whole, reports: There were a median roughly 60 of the top 100 tumor clones appearing in adjacent lung.

There are 14 residues in the CDR3. Looked up from germline, CDR1 is SGHRS and CDR2 is YFSETQ. V shed 1 base and J shed 3 bases, with 10 bases lying between them. This specimen consisted of peripheral blood, obtained before any cancer treatment. This chain joins TRBV5-1 and TRBJ1-1, with D possibly matching TRBD1 (5 bases). The clonotype originates from a woman between 35 and 75 years old with stage I squamous cell lung carcinoma. For the CDR3, the DNA is TGCGCCAGCAGCTTGCAGGGTACGGACACTGAAGCTTTCTTT. Amino acids: CASSLQGTDTEAFF.